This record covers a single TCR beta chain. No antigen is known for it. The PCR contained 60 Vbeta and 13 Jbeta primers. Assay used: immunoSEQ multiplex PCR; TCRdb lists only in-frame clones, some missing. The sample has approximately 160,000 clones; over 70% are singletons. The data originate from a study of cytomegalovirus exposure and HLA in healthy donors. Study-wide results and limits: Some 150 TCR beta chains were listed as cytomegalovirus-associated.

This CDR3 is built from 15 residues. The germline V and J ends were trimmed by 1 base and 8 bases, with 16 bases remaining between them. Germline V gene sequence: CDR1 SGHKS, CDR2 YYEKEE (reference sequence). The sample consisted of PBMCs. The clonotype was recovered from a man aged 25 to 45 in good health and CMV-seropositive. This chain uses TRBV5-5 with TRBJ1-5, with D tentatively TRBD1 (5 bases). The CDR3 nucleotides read TGTGCCAGCAGCTTGTGGGTTGGGGCAGGGAAGCCCCAGCATTTT. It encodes CASSLWVGAGKPQHF. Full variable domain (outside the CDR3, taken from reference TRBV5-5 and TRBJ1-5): DAGVTQSPTHLIKTRGQQVTLRCSPISGHKSVSWYQQVLGQGPQFIFQYYEKEERGRGNFPDRFSARQFPNYSSELNVNALLLGDSALYLCASSLWVGAGKPQHFGDGTRLSIL.